This T cell receptor beta chain was identified in a study of lymphopenia after photon versus proton radiotherapy. Profiled with immunoSEQ multiplex PCR; TCRdb holds only in-frame clones, not every one. The sample shows 45,000 to 65,000 clones, around 83% of them seen only once. This clonotype was obtained from a man aged 45 to 65 with gastric cancer. The sample was peripheral blood, taken from a patient treated with photon-based radiotherapy.

The CDR3 coding sequence is TGCGCCAGCAGCTTGGGGGGATCGACAGGGTTAAATGAAAAACTGTTTTTT. It encodes CASSLGGSTGLNEKLFF. The chain has TRBV5-1 and TRBJ1-4; 7 bases agree with TRBD1. CDR1 is SGHRS and CDR2 is YFSETQ in the germline V gene. This CDR3 is built from 17 residues. With V trimmed by 0 bases and J by 5 bases, 10 bases remained unmatched.